What follows describes a single T cell receptor beta chain. Its antigen remains unidentified. A junction end diverges from the germline sequence, so it may reflect a read error. The data derive from a study of T-cell reconstitution after alpha-beta-depleted transplantation in children. Findings of the study overall: Day-60 TCRbeta diversity that was high in some patients was derived from surviving recipient T cells and thymic progenitors. Several hundred rapidly expanded clones from non-depleted graft cells reportedly supplied alpha-beta T cells about two months post-transplant. At the one-year point after transplant, T-cell counts and TCRbeta diversity were found to come mostly from T cells that had been newly produced.

CDR1 SGHRS and CDR2 YFSETQ come from the germline V gene. This CDR3 is built from 16 residues. Construction of the TCRbeta library involved unique molecular identifiers. MiXCR, applied by TCRdb to the PCR reads, yields one record per CDR3 protein. The sample shows just over 950,000 distinct CDR3 sequences, less than 30% of them seen only once. The TCR sequence derives from a boy younger than two who had a stem cell transplant for SCID, so the T cells may come from the graft donor. Source: PBMCs, mostly from graft donor cells, taken 360 days after TCRalphabeta/CD19-depleted stem cell transplant. The chain joins TRBV5-1 to TRBJ1-1, with no clear D. CDR3 nucleotides: TGCGCCAGCAGCTTTATGGGGAAATTAATGAACACTGAAACTTTCTTT. As protein: CASSFMGKLMNTETFF. Filled out from reference TRBV5-1 and TRBJ1-1, the complete variable domain reads KAGVTQTPRYLIKTRGQQVTLSCSPISGHRSVSWYQQTPGQGLQFLFEYFSETQRNKGNFPGRFSGRQFSNSRSEMNVSTLELGDSALYLCASSFMGKLMNTETFFGQGTRLTVV.